These 31 T cell receptor beta chains were all obtained from the same sample, sequenced in a study of blood T cells in healthy people across ages. Alongside a J-beta primer mix, a sample-barcoded 5' primer served in a second PCR lasting about 6 to 12 cycles. TCRdb used MiXCR to reprocess the 5' RACE reads, holding one entry per CDR3 protein. The sample carries hundreds of thousands of distinct CDR3 sequences, around 48% recorded once. The sample comprised blood. These receptors were taken from a man aged 25 to 45 in good health.

This clonotype has a handful of counts. The chain employs TRBV28 and TRBJ2-5, with D possibly being TRBD1 (5 bases). V lost 2 bases and J lost 1, with 14 bases in between. In germline, CDR1 is MDHEN, CDR2 SYDVKM. The CDR3 covers 16 residues. CDR3 sequence (DNA): TGTGCCAGCAGTTTAGCCTTGGGGCAGGGCCAAGAGACCCAGTACTTC. Translated, it gives CASSLALGQGQETQYF.

This chain links TRBV5-6 with TRBJ1-1, with TRBD1 identical over 10 bases. Looked up from germline, CDR1 is SGHDT and CDR2 is YYEEEE. This CDR3 is built from 13 residues. J was trimmed by 6 bases and V by 5 bases; bases with no gene match: 4. The CDR3 sequence: CASRRQGASEAFF. CDR3 sequence (DNA): TGTGCCAGCAGGCGACAGGGGGCCTCTGAAGCTTTCTTT.

In the case of this clonotype: This sequence may be a read error, since a much larger clone differs from it by one base. V usage is TRBV28 and J usage is TRBJ1-2; 7 nucleotides line up with TRBD1. This CDR3 is built from 13 residues. Germline CDR1 is MDHEN and CDR2 is SYDVKM. CDR3 sequence reads: CASRSDRVDGYAF. The CDR3 DNA reads as TGTGCCAGCAGGTCTGACAGGGTAGATGGCTACGCCTTC.

V gene TRBV7-9 combines with J gene TRBJ2-1; D might be TRBD1 (5 bases). Trimming left V 2 bases short and J 4 bases short, with 15 bases between. The CDR3 spans 16 residues. Looked up from germline, CDR1 is SEHNR and CDR2 is FQNEAQ (reference sequence). The CDR3 DNA is TGTGCCAGCAGCTTATGGTCAGGGCCTTCATACAATGAGCAGTTCTTC. Residues: CASSLWSGPSYNEQFF. Complete variable domain (other parts from reference TRBV7-9 and TRBJ2-1): DTGVSQNPRHKITKRGQNVTFRCDPISEHNRLYWYRQTLGQGPEFLTYFQNEAQLEKSRLLSDRFSAERPKGSFSTLEIQRTEQGDSAMYLCASSLWSGPSYNEQFFGPGTRLTVL.

In its sample, this clonotype was seen many times. J is TRBJ2-3 and V is TRBV6-5; D may match TRBD1 or TRBD2 (5 bases each). CDR3 length equals 15 residues. Per germline, CDR1 MNHEY and CDR2 SVGAGI. V was pared by 0 bases and J by 1 base, with 8 bases between. CDR3 amino acids: CASSYSGTGTDTQYF. The CDR3 DNA sequence: TGTGCCAGCAGTTACTCGGGGACGGGCACAGATACGCAGTATTTT.

V and J are TRBV4-1 and TRBJ1-2, with TRBD1 identical over 8 bases. The CDR3 runs 17 residues. Germline loops: CDR1 MGHRA, CDR2 YSYEKL. Trimming cost V 3 bases and J 0 bases; bases outside gene matches: 9. The CDR3 DNA is TGCGCCAGCAGCCATCTAATACAGGGGGAAGCTAACTATGGCTACACCTTC. This codes for CASSHLIQGEANYGYTF.

This clonotype was counted between two and nine times. V usage is TRBV4-1 and J usage is TRBJ1-2; TRBD1 aligns across 7 bases. CDR3 size: 15 residues. Germline-derived CDR1 and CDR2 are MGHRA and YSYEKL. V lost 2 bases and J lost 1; bases outside the gene matches: 4. As DNA, the CDR3 is TGCGCCAGCAGCCAACAGTACAGGGGTAACTATGGCTACACCTTC. This codes for CASSQQYRGNYGYTF.

This clonotype was seen a few times. J is TRBJ2-3 and V is TRBV28, with a weak D call TRBD2 (6 bases). This CDR3 has 13 amino acids. The germline V gene has CDR1 MDHEN and CDR2 SYDVKM. V was trimmed by 3 bases and J by 7 bases, leaving 11 bases between them. In DNA form, the CDR3 reads TGTGCCAGCAGTTTCCCTCTAGCGAATACGCAGTATTTT. Protein product: CASSFPLANTQYF.

The chain has TRBV29-1 and TRBJ1-2; unclear D gene. Germline loops: CDR1 SQVTM, CDR2 ANQGSEA. V shed 4 bases and J shed 2 bases, with 14 bases lying between them. This CDR3 has 14 amino acids. The CDR3 loop reads CSVVQGPSNYGYTF. The DNA of the CDR3 is TGCAGCGTTGTCCAAGGGCCCTCCAACTATGGCTACACCTTC.

The chain couples TRBV20-1 to TRBJ2-3, with D maybe TRBD2 (5 bases). Germline V gives CDR1 DFQATT, CDR2 SNEGSKA (reference sequence). V gave up 0 bases and J gave up 2 bases, with 21 bases separating them. The CDR3 contains 18 residues. This CDR3 is CSARDVGGGVGATDTQYF. CDR3 DNA: TGCAGTGCTAGAGATGTGGGCGGAGGAGTTGGTGCCACAGATACGCAGTATTTT.

The chain's CDR3 is CASSMADSSYNEQFF. The CDR3 DNA reads TGTGCCAGTAGTATGGCTGATAGCTCCTACAATGAGCAGTTCTTC. The chain uses TRBV19 and TRBJ2-1, with D unresolved. There are 15 residues in the CDR3. Trimming took off 3 bases at V and 0 bases at J, with 9 bases between the two ends. CDR1 is LNHDA, CDR2 SQIVND, per germline (reference sequence).

V gene TRBV2 combines with J gene TRBJ2-7, with a weak D call TRBD1 (5 bases). The CDR3 is made up of 13 amino acids. The germline gives CDR1 SNHLY, CDR2 FYNNEI. Between the trimmed V and J ends, which lost 7 bases and 5 bases, there was a span of 15 bases. The CDR3 is CASTSGRPNEQYF. CDR3 bases: TGTGCCAGCACTTCAGGGCGGCCTAACGAGCAGTACTTC.

This clonotype has a handful of counts. The chain employs TRBV6-5 and TRBJ1-1; D possibly corresponds to TRBD1 (6 bases). CDR1 is MNHEY, CDR2 SVGAGI, per germline. The CDR3 is 14 residues long. The V end was cut by 6 bases, the J end by 4 bases, with 15 bases between. The CDR3 bases are TGTGCCAGCAGACTCACAGGGAGCGGCACTGAAGCTTTCTTT. It codes for CASRLTGSGTEAFF.

CDR3 DNA sequence: TGCAGTGCGACGACCTACAGAAGGGAAGGAATCTATGGCTACACCTTC. This sequence encodes CSATTYRREGIYGYTF. This sequence joins TRBV20-1 and TRBJ1-2; D ambiguous. The CDR3 has 16 residues. CDR1 and CDR2 from the germline V gene are DFQATT and SNEGSKA (reference sequence). Trimming shortened V by 6 bases and J by 4 bases, and 24 bases separated the two germline ends.

The V call is TRBV4-3, the J call TRBJ1-2, with D hard to call. Germline V lookup: CDR1 LGHNA, CDR2 YSLEER. The length of the CDR3 is 14 residues. The germline V and J ends were trimmed by 1 base and 8 bases, with 14 bases remaining between them. The chain's CDR3 is CASSQVSDPGGYTF. The CDR3 DNA reads as TGCGCCAGCAGCCAAGTCTCGGACCCCGGGGGCTACACCTTC.

The rearrangement joins TRBV11-2 to TRBJ1-3, with D tentatively TRBD1 (6 bases). The CDR3 covers 14 residues. The germline V and J ends were trimmed by 5 bases and 7 bases, with 15 bases remaining between them. CDR1 and CDR2 from the germline V gene are SGHAT and FQNNGV. This chain's CDR3 is CASSQEGGRNTIYF. CDR3 nucleotides: TGTGCCAGCAGCCAGGAGGGGGGACGGAACACCATATATTTT.

The chain carries TRBV2 and TRBJ1-4, with TRBD1 identical over 12 bases. Losses at the gene ends were 5 bases for V and 3 bases for J; bases not matched to a gene: 4. Germline V gene sequence: CDR1 SNHLY, CDR2 FYNNEI. The CDR3 runs 16 residues. The CDR3 nucleotides are TGTGCCAGCAGTAGGGACAGGGGGCTGGCTAATGAAAAACTGTTTTTT. Amino acids: CASSRDRGLANEKLFF. Filled out from reference TRBV2 and TRBJ1-4, the complete variable domain reads EPEVTQTPSHQVTQMGQEVILRCVPISNHLYFYWYRQILGQKVEFLVSFYNNEISEKSEIFDDQFSVERPDGSNFTLKIRSTKLEDSAMYFCASSRDRGLANEKLFFGSGTQLSVL.

The V and J genes are TRBV6-2 or TRBV6-3 and TRBJ1-5; unclear D gene. Germline values: CDR1 MNHEY, CDR2 SVGEGT. The CDR3 is made up of 16 amino acids. Trimming took off 0 bases at V and 4 bases at J, with 13 bases between the two ends. CDR3: CASSYSAATNNQPQHF. Written as DNA, the CDR3 is TGTGCCAGCAGTTACTCGGCGGCCACAAATAATCAGCCCCAGCATTTT.

J is TRBJ2-5 and V is TRBV5-1; no clear D gene. This CDR3 is built from 11 residues. CDR1 and CDR2 (germline): SGHRS, YFSETQ. Trimming took 6 bases from V and 5 from J, leaving 8 bases between them. CDR3 residues: CASNSLETQYF. The CDR3 DNA is TGCGCCAGCAACTCCCTCGAGACCCAGTACTTC.

This chain joins TRBV27 and TRBJ2-7, with unresolved D. The CDR3 contains 13 residues. Germline V gene data show CDR1 as MNHEY and CDR2 as SMNVEV (reference sequence). V shed 2 bases and J shed 0 bases, with 5 bases lying between them. CDR3 amino acids: CASSLKASYEQYF. The CDR3 DNA reads as TGTGCCAGCAGTTTAAAGGCCTCCTACGAGCAGTACTTC.

This clonotype came up many times. J is TRBJ2-7 and V is TRBV4-1; 8 bases align to TRBD1. Looked up from germline, CDR1 is MGHRA and CDR2 is YSYEKL. CDR3 length: 15 residues. Trimming cost V 5 bases and J 4 bases; bases outside gene matches: 10. The CDR3: CASSIGQGASYEQYF. CDR3 nucleotide sequence: TGCGCCAGCAGCATAGGACAGGGAGCGTCTTACGAGCAGTACTTC.

This clonotype was detected a few times. J is TRBJ2-3 and V is TRBV7-3; a possible D gene is TRBD2 (6 bases). V was trimmed by 2 bases and J by 4 bases, leaving 13 bases between them. CDR1 is SGHTA and CDR2 is FQGTGA in the germline V gene. There are 15 residues in the CDR3. The CDR3 coding sequence is TGTGCCAGCAGCTTAGGGCTAGCGTATTCAGATACGCAGTATTTT. This encodes CASSLGLAYSDTQYF.

The chain links TRBV20-1 to TRBJ2-3, with 7 bases that match TRBD2. The germline V gene has CDR1 DFQATT and CDR2 SNEGSKA (reference sequence). CDR3 length equals 15 residues. Trimming took 4 bases from V and 6 from J; bases not matched to a gene: 13. For the CDR3, the DNA is TGCAGTGCTACCTACCGGGACTATACTGCCGATACGCAGTATTTT. It is translated as CSATYRDYTADTQYF.

The table lists this clonotype with a few counts. V and J are TRBV7-2 and TRBJ2-7, with D unclear. Germline values: CDR1 SGHTA, CDR2 FQGNSA. V was cut by 2 bases and J by 0 bases, with 14 bases left in between. The CDR3 loop spans 16 amino acids. The CDR3 DNA is TGTGCCAGCAGCTTAATAGGCGGATTCAACTCCTACGAGCAGTACTTC. Protein product: CASSLIGGFNSYEQYF.

J is TRBJ2-1 and V is TRBV27; 14 bases map to TRBD2. The CDR3 is made up of 16 amino acids. Trimming removed 3 bases from V and 5 bases from J; junction bases left unmatched: 3. Germline CDR1 and CDR2: MNHEY and SMNVEV (reference sequence). Written as DNA, the CDR3 is TGTGCCAGCAGTTTCTTGGGACTAGCGGGGGACAATGAGCAGTTCTTC. Translating it yields CASSFLGLAGDNEQFF.

The rearrangement links TRBV7-3 to TRBJ2-3, with D perhaps matching TRBD1 (7 bases). CDR1 SGHTA and CDR2 FQGTGA come from the germline V gene. The CDR3 spans 16 residues. Trimming left V 5 bases short and J 2 bases short, with 17 bases between. CDR3 loop: CASSPPEGQNTDTQYF. The CDR3 coding sequence is TGTGCCAGCAGCCCACCGGAGGGACAGAACACAGATACGCAGTATTTT.

This clonotype has a handful of counts. CDR3 sequence: CASSVREFQETQYF. CDR3 coding DNA: TGTGCCAGCAGCGTAAGGGAATTCCAAGAGACCCAGTACTTC. This chain connects TRBV7-2 to TRBJ2-5; unclear D gene. Germline CDR1 reads SGHTA; CDR2 reads FQGNSA. CDR3 size: 14 residues. V lost 5 bases, J lost 1 base, and 11 bases lay in between.

On this clonotype itself: The junction differs from germline at one of its ends, possibly a read error. The rearrangement joins TRBV4-1 to TRBJ2-4; 7 bases map to TRBD1. The CDR3 is 14 amino acids. Germline CDR1 and CDR2: MGHRA and YSYEKL. The CDR3 region is CASSQETGQNIEYF. The CDR3 DNA follows: TGCGCCAGCAGCCAAGAGACAGGGCAAAACATTGAGTACTTC.

As to this clonotype: Sequence at one end of the junction differs from germline and may be a read error. V and J are TRBV10-3 and TRBJ2-4; a possible D gene is TRBD1 (5 bases). The closer fit of TRBJ2-7 to the DNA end suggests the J call may be wrong. This CDR3 has 14 amino acids. CDR1 is ENHRY and CDR2 is SYGVKD in the germline V gene. The CDR3, as DNA: TGTGTCATCAGTGAGTTGGACACATACTACGAGCAGTACTTC. Its protein is CVISELDTYYEQYF.

CDR3 protein: CSAERGDRDLRGYTF. For the CDR3, the DNA is TGCAGTGCTGAGAGGGGGGACAGGGACCTTAGGGGCTACACCTTC. The rearrangement joins TRBV20-1 to TRBJ1-2, with 9 bases that match TRBD1. CDR3 length equals 15 residues. From germline, CDR1 is DFQATT and CDR2 SNEGSKA (reference sequence). Losses at the gene ends were 5 bases for V and 8 bases for J; bases not matched to a gene: 15.

This clonotype was seen more than once but under ten times. This rearrangement joins TRBV14 to TRBJ1-1, with D maybe TRBD1 (5 bases). The CDR3 sequence is 13 residues long. CDR1 is SGHDN and CDR2 is FVKESK in the germline V gene. V was shortened by 6 bases and J by 0 bases, with 8 bases between the two germline ends. CDR3 sequence: CASSRDLNTEAFF. CDR3 nucleotide sequence: TGTGCCAGCAGTAGGGACCTGAACACTGAAGCTTTCTTT.